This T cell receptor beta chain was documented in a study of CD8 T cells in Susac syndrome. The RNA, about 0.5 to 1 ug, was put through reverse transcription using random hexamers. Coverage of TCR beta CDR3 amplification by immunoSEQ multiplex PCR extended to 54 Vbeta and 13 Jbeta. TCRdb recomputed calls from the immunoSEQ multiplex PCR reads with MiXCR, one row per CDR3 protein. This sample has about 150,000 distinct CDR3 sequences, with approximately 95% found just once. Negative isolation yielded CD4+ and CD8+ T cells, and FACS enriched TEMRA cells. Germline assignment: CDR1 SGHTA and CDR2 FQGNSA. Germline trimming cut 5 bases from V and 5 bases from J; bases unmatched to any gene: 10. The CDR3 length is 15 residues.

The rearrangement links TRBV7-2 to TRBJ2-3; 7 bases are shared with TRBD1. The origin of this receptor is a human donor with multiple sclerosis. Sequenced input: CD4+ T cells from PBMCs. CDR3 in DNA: TGTGCCAGCAGCCTATCGAGGGGGCTTGTAGATACGCAGTATTTT. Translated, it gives CASSLSRGLVDTQYF. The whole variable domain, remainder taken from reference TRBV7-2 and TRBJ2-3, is GAGVSQSPSNKVTEKGKDVELRCDPISGHTALYWYRQSLGQGLEFLIYFQGNSAPDKSGLPSDRFSAERTGGSVSTLTIQRTQQEDSAVYLCASSLSRGLVDTQYFGPGTRLTVL.